A single sample gave rise to the 3 T cell receptor beta chains below, sequenced in a study of beta chain features in type 1 diabetes. cDNA synthesis used the whole RNA isolate, giving expressed TCRB sequences. TCRdb's table, derived via immunoSEQ multiplex PCR, lists solely in-frame clones and lacks some. The table lists 300,000 to 400,000 clones, around 13% of them singletons. The specimen sequenced was naive CD4+ T cells from blood. These receptors came from a man aged 18 to 30 in good health.

The rearrangement joins TRBV7-3 to TRBJ1-6, with 7 bases matching TRBD1. The CDR3 contains 15 residues. CDR1 SGHTA and CDR2 FQGTGA come from the germline V gene. V lost 1 base and J lost 6; bases outside the gene matches: 3. The CDR3 is CASSLSGTVNSPLHF. The CDR3 DNA reads as TGTGCCAGCAGCTTAAGCGGGACAGTTAATTCACCCCTCCACTTT.

This sequence joins TRBV2 and TRBJ2-7; D not certain. Germline V gene sequence: CDR1 SNHLY, CDR2 FYNNEI. V lost 2 bases to trimming and J lost 3 bases, with 14 bases between them. This CDR3 has 15 amino acids. CDR3 sequence: CASSEPSWYRYEQYF. CDR3 nucleotides: TGTGCCAGCAGTGAACCCAGTTGGTACCGCTACGAGCAGTACTTC. Drawing the rest from reference TRBV2 and TRBJ2-7, the complete variable domain is EPEVTQTPSHQVTQMGQEVILRCVPISNHLYFYWYRQILGQKVEFLVSFYNNEISEKSEIFDDQFSVERPDGSNFTLKIRSTKLEDSAMYFCASSEPSWYRYEQYFGPGTRLTVT.

The chain is built from TRBV27 and TRBJ2-5; 8 nucleotides agree with TRBD2. The length of the CDR3 is 15 residues. Germline assignment: CDR1 MNHEY and CDR2 SMNVEV (reference sequence). V trimming: 2 bases; J trimming: 5 bases; junction bases outside the gene matches: 7. Here the CDR3 reads CASSLPERERETQYF. In DNA form, the CDR3 reads TGTGCCAGCAGTTTACCCGAGCGGGAGCGGGAGACCCAGTACTTC.